These 20 T cell receptor beta chains were all obtained from the same sample, sequenced in a study of shared clonotypes between healthy human individuals. Data came from immunoSEQ multiplex PCR; TCRdb stores just in-frame clones and leaves some out. The data contain about 2.4 million clones, under 95% of them singletons. The material sequenced was naive CD4+ T cells from PBMCs. Subset described: CD45RA+ positively selected. The source is a man younger than 35 in good health. Some clones in this sample may be carry-over from other donors' samples.

The V call is TRBV28, the J call TRBJ1-1; 9 nucleotides match TRBD1. The CDR3 is made up of 15 amino acids. Germline values: CDR1 MDHEN, CDR2 SYDVKM. V lost 4 bases and J lost 3; bases outside the gene matches: 6. The CDR3 nucleotides are TGTGCCAGCAGTTCTTGGGGACAGGGTCACACTGAAGCTTTCTTT. Encoded protein: CASSSWGQGHTEAFF.

This clone showed up just once. This rearrangement joins TRBV29-1 to TRBJ2-1, with D perhaps TRBD2 (6 bases). Germline assignment: CDR1 SQVTM and CDR2 ANQGSEA. The CDR3 is 17 residues long. Trimming cost V 4 bases and J 0 bases, with 19 bases left between them. The CDR3 is CSVVWEAGWSSYNEQFF. As DNA, the CDR3 is TGCAGCGTTGTGTGGGAGGCGGGATGGAGCTCCTACAATGAGCAGTTCTTC.

The chain recombines TRBV2 with TRBJ2-7; 8 nucleotides agree with TRBD2. J gave up 2 bases and V 4 bases, and 10 bases lay outside the gene matches. The CDR3 loop spans 16 amino acids. CDR1 and CDR2 (germline): SNHLY, FYNNEI. This chain's CDR3 is CASSGKRGLVTYEQYF. CDR3 bases: TGTGCCAGCAGTGGGAAAAGGGGACTAGTAACCTACGAGCAGTACTTC.

V usage is TRBV11-2 and J usage is TRBJ2-7; TRBD2 is a possible D gene (6 bases). Deletions cut 6 bases from V and 5 bases from J, with 14 bases between. This CDR3 is built from 13 residues. Germline lookup yields CDR1 SGHAT and CDR2 FQNNGV. In nucleotides, the CDR3 is TGTGCCAGCAGGGTATGGGGGGACCACGAGCAGTACTTC. This codes for CASRVWGDHEQYF. The whole variable domain, remainder taken from reference TRBV11-2 and TRBJ2-7, is EAGVAQSPRYKIIEKRQSVAFWCNPISGHATLYWYQQILGQGPKLLIQFQNNGVVDDSQLPKDRFSAERLKGVDSTLKIQPAKLEDSAVYLCASRVWGDHEQYFGPGTRLTVT.

This chain joins TRBV7-2 and TRBJ1-2; the D gene is possibly TRBD1 (5 bases). The germline gives CDR1 SGHTA, CDR2 FQGNSA. CDR3 length: 15 amino acids. V shed 4 bases and J shed 2 bases, with 14 bases lying between them. The CDR3, as DNA: TGTGCCAGCAGCTCTATTAGTGGGGGGAACTATGGCTACACCTTC. It specifies CASSSISGGNYGYTF.

The V and J genes are TRBV6-1 and TRBJ2-3; 7 bases align to TRBD2. This CDR3 is built from 18 residues. CDR1 and CDR2 from the germline V gene are MNHNS and SASEGT. V lost 2 bases, J lost 3 bases, and 14 bases stayed unmatched. This CDR3 is CASSEWRESGFVTDTQYF. Here the CDR3 DNA reads TGTGCCAGCAGTGAATGGCGGGAGTCAGGTTTCGTGACAGATACGCAGTATTTT.

The sample holds one count of this clone. The rearrangement uses TRBV5-1 and TRBJ1-1; unclear D gene. The germline V gene has CDR1 SGHRS and CDR2 YFSETQ. The CDR3 has 15 residues. Trimming took 0 bases from V and 1 from J, leaving 10 bases between them. The CDR3: CASSLDPRPNTEAFF. The CDR3 nucleotides are TGCGCCAGCAGCTTGGATCCCCGGCCGAACACTGAAGCTTTCTTT.

V usage is TRBV5-1 and J usage is TRBJ2-2; 8 bases line up with TRBD2. The CDR3 is made up of 18 amino acids. With 3 bases clipped from V and 5 bases from J, the junction kept 15 bases outside the gene matches. The germline V gene has CDR1 SGHRS and CDR2 YFSETQ. The CDR3 reads CASSYTTAVSGKTGELFF. CDR3 nucleotide sequence: TGCGCCAGCAGCTATACGACCGCCGTTAGCGGGAAAACCGGGGAGCTGTTTTTT. Looking up the rest from reference TRBV5-1 and TRBJ2-2 gives the full variable domain: KAGVTQTPRYLIKTRGQQVTLSCSPISGHRSVSWYQQTPGQGLQFLFEYFSETQRNKGNFPGRFSGRQFSNSRSEMNVSTLELGDSALYLCASSYTTAVSGKTGELFFGEGSRLTVL.

The genes are TRBV28 and TRBJ1-4; D ambiguous. Germline V gene lookup returns CDR1 MDHEN and CDR2 SYDVKM. This CDR3 spans 16 amino acids. Deletions cut 3 bases from V and 0 bases from J, with 11 bases between. The CDR3 is CASSFLDPPTNEKLFF. DNA of the CDR3: TGTGCCAGCAGTTTTCTCGACCCGCCAACTAATGAAAAACTGTTTTTT.

The rearrangement links TRBV11-3 to TRBJ2-1; 7 nucleotides align to TRBD1. CDR3 length equals 14 residues. Germline trimming cut 5 bases from V and 4 bases from J; bases unmatched to any gene: 5. CDR1 is SGHNT and CDR2 is YENEEA in the germline V gene. CDR3 protein: CASSPDRTYNEQFF. CDR3 DNA sequence: TGTGCCAGCAGCCCGGACAGGACATACAATGAGCAGTTCTTC.

The chain has TRBV7-9 and TRBJ2-2; the D is unclear. CDR3 length: 14 residues. Per germline, CDR1 SEHNR and CDR2 FQNEAQ (reference sequence). Trimming took 4 bases from V and 3 from J, leaving 9 bases between them. CDR3 sequence: CASSWTRDTGELFF. The CDR3 DNA reads TGTGCCAGCAGCTGGACCCGGGACACCGGGGAGCTGTTTTTT.

The CDR3 DNA reads as TGTGCCAGCAGCTTAACTCGGGGAGACGAGACCCAGTACTTC. Amino acids: CASSLTRGDETQYF. V usage is TRBV7-3 and J usage is TRBJ2-5, with TRBD2 as a possible D gene (5 bases). This CDR3 has 14 residues. V lost 0 bases and J lost 5, with 10 bases in between. Germline V gives CDR1 SGHTA, CDR2 FQGTGA.

This chain connects TRBV27 to TRBJ2-3, with 11 bases identical to TRBD2. With 4 bases clipped from V and 5 bases from J, the junction kept 11 bases outside the gene matches. CDR1 is MNHEY and CDR2 is SMNVEV in the germline V gene (reference sequence). This CDR3 has 17 amino acids. The DNA for the CDR3 is TGTGCCAGCAGTTCCCATTTTAGCGGGAGGGCCTTAGATACGCAGTATTTT. This gives the protein CASSSHFSGRALDTQYF.

This rearrangement joins TRBV5-6 to TRBJ2-7, with 7 bases lining up with TRBD2. The CDR3 spans 13 residues. The V segment lost 7 bases and the J segment 7 bases; nucleotides outside the gene matches: 11. CDR1 and CDR2 (germline): SGHDT, YYEEEE. Written as DNA, the CDR3 is TGTGCCAGCTCTTCGCGGGGGATAAGGGAGCAGTACTTC. It encodes CASSSRGIREQYF. The full variable domain, rest sourced from reference TRBV5-6 and TRBJ2-7, is DAGVTQSPTHLIKTRGQQVTLRCSPKSGHDTVSWYQQALGQGPQFIFQYYEEEERQRGNFPDRFSGHQFPNYSSELNVNALLLGDSALYLCASSSRGIREQYFGPGTRLTVT.

The chain carries TRBV28 and TRBJ2-1, with 10 bases matching TRBD2. CDR1 MDHEN and CDR2 SYDVKM come from the germline V gene. With 5 bases clipped from V and 4 bases from J, the junction kept 8 bases outside the gene matches. The CDR3 contains 16 residues. The CDR3 here is CASSTPWTSGYNEQFF. CDR3 nucleotide sequence: TGTGCCAGCAGTACACCCTGGACTAGCGGATACAATGAGCAGTTCTTC.

The chain joins TRBV15 to TRBJ1-4, with D unclear. The germline V gene encodes CDR1 LNHNV and CDR2 YYDKDF (reference sequence). CDR3 size: 14 residues. The ends were cut back, 2 bases at V and 8 bases at J, with 12 bases in the middle. The CDR3 bases are TGTGCCACCAGCAGACCGGCCCCGGGGGAAAAACTGTTTTTT. Residues: CATSRPAPGEKLFF.

This chain joins TRBV18 and TRBJ2-2, with D perhaps TRBD2 (5 bases). Germline assignment: CDR1 KGHSH and CDR2 LQKENI. CDR3 size: 14 residues. Trimming took 5 bases from V and 4 from J, leaving 11 bases between them. For the CDR3, the DNA is TGTGCCAGCTCAGCCCGGGAAGGCACCGGGGAGCTGTTTTTT. The encoded protein is CASSAREGTGELFF.

The chain has TRBV28 and TRBJ1-4; D is perhaps TRBD1 (6 bases). V was shortened by 3 bases and J by 7 bases, with 12 bases between the two germline ends. The length of the CDR3 is 14 residues. Germline V gene lookup returns CDR1 MDHEN and CDR2 SYDVKM. CDR3 sequence reads: CASSFTGRGEKLFF. Written as DNA, the CDR3 is TGTGCCAGCAGTTTCACAGGGCGGGGTGAAAAACTGTTTTTT.

V usage is TRBV5-1 and J usage is TRBJ1-4, with unresolved D. Germline CDR1 SGHRS, CDR2 YFSETQ. The V and J ends lost 4 bases and 0 bases respectively, with 16 bases between them. The CDR3 totals 17 residues. CDR3 amino acids: CASSKTPFIATNEKLFF. The CDR3, as DNA: TGCGCCAGCAGCAAAACCCCCTTCATTGCAACTAATGAAAAACTGTTTTTT.

The chain recombines TRBV10-3 with TRBJ2-1; D is possibly TRBD1 or TRBD2 (6 bases each). The V gene lost 3 bases and the J gene lost 1 base, with 10 bases spanning the gap. The CDR3 totals 15 residues. Germline V gene data show CDR1 as ENHRY and CDR2 as SYGVKD. CDR3 amino acids: CAISDGGLSYNEQFF. The CDR3 region has the DNA TGTGCCATCAGTGACGGGGGCCTTTCCTACAATGAGCAGTTCTTC.